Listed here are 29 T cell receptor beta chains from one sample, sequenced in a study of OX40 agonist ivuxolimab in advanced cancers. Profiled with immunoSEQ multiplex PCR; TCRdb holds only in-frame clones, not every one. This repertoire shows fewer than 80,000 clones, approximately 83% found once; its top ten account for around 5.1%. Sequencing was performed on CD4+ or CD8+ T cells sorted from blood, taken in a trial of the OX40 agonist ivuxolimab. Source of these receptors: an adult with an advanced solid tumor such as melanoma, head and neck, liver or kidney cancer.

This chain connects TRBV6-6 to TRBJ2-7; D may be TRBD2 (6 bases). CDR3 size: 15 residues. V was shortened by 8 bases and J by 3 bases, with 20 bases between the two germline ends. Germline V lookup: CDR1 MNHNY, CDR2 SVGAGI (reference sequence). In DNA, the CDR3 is TGTGCCAGCGGGGAGGAGGGGCCCTGGAACTACGAGCAGTACTTC. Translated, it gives CASGEEGPWNYEQYF.

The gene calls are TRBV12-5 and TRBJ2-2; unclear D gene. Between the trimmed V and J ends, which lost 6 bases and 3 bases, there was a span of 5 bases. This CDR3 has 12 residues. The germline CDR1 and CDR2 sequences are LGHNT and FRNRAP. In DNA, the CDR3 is TGTGCTAGTGGAAGGGACACCGGGGAGCTGTTTTTT. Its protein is CASGRDTGELFF. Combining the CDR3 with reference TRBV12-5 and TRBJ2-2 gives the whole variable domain DARVTQTPRHKVTEMGQEVTMRCQPILGHNTVFWYRQTMMQGLELLAYFRNRAPLDDSGMPKDRFSAEMPDATLATLKIQPSEPRDSAVYFCASGRDTGELFFGEGSRLTVL.

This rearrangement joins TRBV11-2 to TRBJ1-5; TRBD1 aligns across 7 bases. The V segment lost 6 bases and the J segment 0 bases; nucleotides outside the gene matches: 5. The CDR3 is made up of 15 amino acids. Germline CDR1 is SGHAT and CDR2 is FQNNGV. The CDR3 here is CASSRQGYSNQPQHF. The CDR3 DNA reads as TGTGCCAGCAGTCGACAGGGTTATAGCAATCAGCCCCAGCATTTT.

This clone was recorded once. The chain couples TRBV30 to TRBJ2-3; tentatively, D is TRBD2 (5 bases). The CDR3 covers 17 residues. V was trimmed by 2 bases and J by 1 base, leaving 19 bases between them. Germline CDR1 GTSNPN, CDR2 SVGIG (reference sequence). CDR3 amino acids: CAWSRGRHPAGTDTQYF. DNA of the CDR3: TGTGCCTGGAGTAGAGGGCGACACCCGGCAGGCACAGATACGCAGTATTTT.

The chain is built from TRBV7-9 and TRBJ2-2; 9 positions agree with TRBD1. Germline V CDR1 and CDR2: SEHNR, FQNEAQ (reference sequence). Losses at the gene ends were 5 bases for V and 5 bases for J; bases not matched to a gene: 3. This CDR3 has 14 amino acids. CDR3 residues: CASSRDRATGELFF. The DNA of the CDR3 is TGTGCCAGCAGCCGGGACAGGGCAACCGGGGAGCTGTTTTTT.

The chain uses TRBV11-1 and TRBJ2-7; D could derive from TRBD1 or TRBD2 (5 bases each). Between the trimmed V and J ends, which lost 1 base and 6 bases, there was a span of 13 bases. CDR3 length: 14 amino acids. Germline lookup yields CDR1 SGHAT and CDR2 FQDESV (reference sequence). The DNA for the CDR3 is TGTGCCAGCAGCTTAGTCCAGGGCGAGGGCGAGCAGTACTTC. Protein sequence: CASSLVQGEGEQYF. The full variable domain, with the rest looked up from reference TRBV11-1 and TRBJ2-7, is EAEVAQSPRYKITEKSQAVAFWCDPISGHATLYWYRQILGQGPELLVQFQDESVVDDSQLPKDRFSAERLKGVDSTLKIQPAELGDSAMYLCASSLVQGEGEQYFGPGTRLTVT.

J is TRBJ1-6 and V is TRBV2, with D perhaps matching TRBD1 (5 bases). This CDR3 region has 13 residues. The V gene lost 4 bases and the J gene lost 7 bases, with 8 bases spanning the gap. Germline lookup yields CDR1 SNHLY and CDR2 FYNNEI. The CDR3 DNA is TGTGCCAGCAGTGCGACAGAGAATTCACCCCTCCACTTT. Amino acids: CASSATENSPLHF. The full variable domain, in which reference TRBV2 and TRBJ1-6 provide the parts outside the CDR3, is EPEVTQTPSHQVTQMGQEVILRCVPISNHLYFYWYRQILGQKVEFLVSFYNNEISEKSEIFDDQFSVERPDGSNFTLKIRSTKLEDSAMYFCASSATENSPLHFGNGTRLTVT.

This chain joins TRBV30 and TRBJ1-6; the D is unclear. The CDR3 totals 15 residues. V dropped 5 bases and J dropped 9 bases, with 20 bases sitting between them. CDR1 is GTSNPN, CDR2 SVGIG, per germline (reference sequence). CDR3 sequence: CAWGTSGPSGSPLHF. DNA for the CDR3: TGTGCCTGGGGCACGTCCGGACCATCCGGTTCACCCCTCCACTTT. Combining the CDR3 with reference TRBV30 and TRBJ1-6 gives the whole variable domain SQTIHQWPATLVQPVGSPLSLECTVEGTSNPNLYWYRQAAGRGLQLLFYSVGIGQISSEVPQNLSASRPQDRQFILSSKKLLLSDSGFYLCAWGTSGPSGSPLHFGNGTRLTVT.

In DNA, the CDR3 is TGTGCCAGCAGCGTCATTCCGGGACTAGGGGGTTCCTACAATGAGCAGTTCTTC. Translation gives CASSVIPGLGGSYNEQFF. The gene calls are TRBV9 and TRBJ2-1; TRBD2 agrees at 8 bases. Looked up from germline, CDR1 is SGDLS and CDR2 is YYNGEE. Trimming at V came to 2 bases and at J to 1 base, leaving 11 bases not matched to a gene. This CDR3 is built from 18 residues.

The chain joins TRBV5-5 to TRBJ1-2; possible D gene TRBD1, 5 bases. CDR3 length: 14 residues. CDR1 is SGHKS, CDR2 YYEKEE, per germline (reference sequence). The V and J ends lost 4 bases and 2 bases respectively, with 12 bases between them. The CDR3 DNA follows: TGTGCCAGCAGCGGGACCCCGGGGAACTATGGCTACACCTTC. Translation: CASSGTPGNYGYTF.

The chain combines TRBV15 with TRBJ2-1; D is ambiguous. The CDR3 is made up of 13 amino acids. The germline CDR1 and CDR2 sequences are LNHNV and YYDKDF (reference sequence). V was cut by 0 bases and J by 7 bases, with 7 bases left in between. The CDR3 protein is CATSREAMNEQFF. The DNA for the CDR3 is TGTGCCACCAGCAGAGAGGCTATGAATGAGCAGTTCTTC.

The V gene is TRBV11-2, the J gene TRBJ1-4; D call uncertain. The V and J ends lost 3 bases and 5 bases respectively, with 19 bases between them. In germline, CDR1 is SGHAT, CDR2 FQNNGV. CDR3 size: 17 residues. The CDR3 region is CASSFSPQRLPNEKLFF. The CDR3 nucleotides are TGTGCCAGCAGCTTTAGCCCGCAAAGGCTCCCGAATGAAAAACTGTTTTTT.

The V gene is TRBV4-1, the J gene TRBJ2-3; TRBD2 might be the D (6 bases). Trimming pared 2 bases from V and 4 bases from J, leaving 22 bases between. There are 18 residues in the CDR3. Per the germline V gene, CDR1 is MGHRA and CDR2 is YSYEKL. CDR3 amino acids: CASSQPLATIRDSDTQYF. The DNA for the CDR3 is TGCGCCAGCAGCCAACCCCTGGCTACGATCAGGGACTCAGATACGCAGTATTTT.

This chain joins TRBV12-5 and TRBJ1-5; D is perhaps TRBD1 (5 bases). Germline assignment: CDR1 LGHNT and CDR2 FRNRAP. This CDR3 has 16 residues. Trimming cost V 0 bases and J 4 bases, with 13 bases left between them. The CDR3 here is CASGLVSVGGNQPQHF. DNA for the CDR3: TGTGCTAGTGGTTTGGTATCGGTTGGGGGGAATCAGCCCCAGCATTTT.

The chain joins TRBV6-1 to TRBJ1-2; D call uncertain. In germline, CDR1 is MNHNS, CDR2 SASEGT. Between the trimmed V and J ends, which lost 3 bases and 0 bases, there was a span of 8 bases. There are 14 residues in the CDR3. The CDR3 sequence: CASSETVANYGYTF. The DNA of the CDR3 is TGTGCCAGCAGTGAGACGGTTGCTAACTATGGCTACACCTTC.

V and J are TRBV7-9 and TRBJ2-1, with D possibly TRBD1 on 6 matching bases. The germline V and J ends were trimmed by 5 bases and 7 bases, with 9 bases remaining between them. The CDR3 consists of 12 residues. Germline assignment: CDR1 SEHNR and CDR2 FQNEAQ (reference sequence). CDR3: CASSAQGNEQFF. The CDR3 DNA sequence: TGTGCCAGCAGCGCTCAGGGGAATGAGCAGTTCTTC.

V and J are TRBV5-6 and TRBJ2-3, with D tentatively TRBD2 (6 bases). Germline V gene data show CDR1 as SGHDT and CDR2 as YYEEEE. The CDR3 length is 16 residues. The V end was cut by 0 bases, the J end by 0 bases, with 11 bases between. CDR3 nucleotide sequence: TGTGCCAGCAGCTTGGTGGCGGGATCCAGCACAGATACGCAGTATTTT. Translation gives CASSLVAGSSTDTQYF.

The CDR3: CASSAGLAGGPLYEQYF. CDR3 in DNA: TGTGCCAGCAGTGCGGGACTAGCGGGAGGTCCTCTCTACGAGCAGTACTTC. This sequence joins TRBV27 and TRBJ2-7; 15 bases fit TRBD2. CDR3 size: 17 residues. Trimming at V came to 5 bases and at J to 3 bases, leaving 8 bases not matched to a gene. In germline, CDR1 is MNHEY, CDR2 SMNVEV (reference sequence).

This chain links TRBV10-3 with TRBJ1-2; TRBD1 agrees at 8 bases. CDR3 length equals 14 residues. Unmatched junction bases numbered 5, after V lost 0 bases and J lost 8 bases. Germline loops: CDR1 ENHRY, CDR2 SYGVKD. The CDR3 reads CAISESEQGVGYTF. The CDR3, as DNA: TGTGCCATCAGTGAGTCCGAACAGGGGGTCGGCTACACCTTC.

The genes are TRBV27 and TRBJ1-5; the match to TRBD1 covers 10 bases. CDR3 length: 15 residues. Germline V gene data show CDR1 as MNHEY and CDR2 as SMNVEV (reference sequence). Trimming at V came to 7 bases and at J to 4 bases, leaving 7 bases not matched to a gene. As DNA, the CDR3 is TGTGCCAGCACGGAGACAGGGGGCCTTAATCAGCCCCAGCATTTT. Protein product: CASTETGGLNQPQHF.

DNA for the CDR3: TGTGCCAGCAGTGAAGTTGCGGGCAGGGTGCGGGAAAAACTGTTTTTT. Translated: CASSEVAGRVREKLFF. The chain is built from TRBV6-1 and TRBJ1-4, with D perhaps matching TRBD1 (5 bases). V was pared by 1 base and J by 8 bases, with 17 bases between. Germline V CDR1 and CDR2: MNHNS, SASEGT. CDR3 length: 16 amino acids.

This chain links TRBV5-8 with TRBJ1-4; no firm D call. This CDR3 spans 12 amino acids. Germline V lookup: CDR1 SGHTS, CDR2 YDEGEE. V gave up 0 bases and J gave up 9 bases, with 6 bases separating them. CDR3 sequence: CASSLGRKKLFF. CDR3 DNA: TGTGCCAGCAGCTTGGGTAGGAAAAAACTGTTTTTT.

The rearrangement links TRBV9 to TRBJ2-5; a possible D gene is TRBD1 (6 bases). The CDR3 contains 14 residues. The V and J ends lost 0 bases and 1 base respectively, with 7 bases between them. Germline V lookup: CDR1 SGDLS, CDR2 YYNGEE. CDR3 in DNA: TGTGCCAGCAGCGTAGGGGGGCTCCAAGAGACCCAGTACTTC. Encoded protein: CASSVGGLQETQYF.

CDR3 bases: TGTGCCAGCAGTTCGAGGTTTGCCGACACAACTCCCCAAGAGCAGTACTTC. Translation: CASSSRFADTTPQEQYF. V and J are TRBV5-6 and TRBJ2-7; no clear D. Trimming left V 5 bases short and J 7 bases short, with 28 bases between. CDR1 SGHDT and CDR2 YYEEEE come from the germline V gene. CDR3 size: 17 residues. The whole variable domain, filled in from reference TRBV5-6 and TRBJ2-7, reads DAGVTQSPTHLIKTRGQQVTLRCSPKSGHDTVSWYQQALGQGPQFIFQYYEEEERQRGNFPDRFSGHQFPNYSSELNVNALLLGDSALYLCASSSRFADTTPQEQYFGPGTRLTVT.

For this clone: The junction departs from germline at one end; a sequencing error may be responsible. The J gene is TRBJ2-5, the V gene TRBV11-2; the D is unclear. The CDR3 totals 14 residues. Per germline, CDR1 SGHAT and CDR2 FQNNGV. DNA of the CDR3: TGTGTCAGCAGCTCGGGTACGGGCCCGGAGACCCAGTACTTC. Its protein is CVSSSGTGPETQYF.

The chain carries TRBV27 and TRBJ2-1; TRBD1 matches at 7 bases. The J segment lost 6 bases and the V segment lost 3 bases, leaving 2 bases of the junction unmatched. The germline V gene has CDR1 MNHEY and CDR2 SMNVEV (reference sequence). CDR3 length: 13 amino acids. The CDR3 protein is CASSFWDSNEQFF. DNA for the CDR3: TGTGCCAGCAGTTTTTGGGACAGCAATGAGCAGTTCTTC.

The CDR3 bases are TGTGCCAGCAGCTTGCAGGCGGGAGAGACCCAGTACTTC. This sequence encodes CASSLQAGETQYF. The rearrangement uses TRBV5-6 and TRBJ2-5; weak D call: TRBD2 (5 bases). Trimming took off 1 base at V and 4 bases at J, with 8 bases between the two ends. Germline-derived CDR1 and CDR2 are SGHDT and YYEEEE. CDR3 size: 13 residues.

The CDR3 nucleotides read TGTGCCAGCAGCTTAGGCGGAGCTATGAACACTGAAGCTTTCTTT. It is translated as CASSLGGAMNTEAFF. The chain recombines TRBV7-2 with TRBJ1-1; D gene ambiguous. CDR1 is SGHTA, CDR2 FQGNSA, per germline. V was shortened by 1 base and J by 0 bases, with 9 bases between the two germline ends. CDR3 length equals 15 residues.

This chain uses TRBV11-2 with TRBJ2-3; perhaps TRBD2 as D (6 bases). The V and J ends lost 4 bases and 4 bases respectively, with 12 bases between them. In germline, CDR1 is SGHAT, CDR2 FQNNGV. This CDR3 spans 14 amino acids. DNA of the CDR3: TGTGCCAGCAGCTCCGCGGGGAGGCCAGATACGCAGTATTTT. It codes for CASSSAGRPDTQYF.